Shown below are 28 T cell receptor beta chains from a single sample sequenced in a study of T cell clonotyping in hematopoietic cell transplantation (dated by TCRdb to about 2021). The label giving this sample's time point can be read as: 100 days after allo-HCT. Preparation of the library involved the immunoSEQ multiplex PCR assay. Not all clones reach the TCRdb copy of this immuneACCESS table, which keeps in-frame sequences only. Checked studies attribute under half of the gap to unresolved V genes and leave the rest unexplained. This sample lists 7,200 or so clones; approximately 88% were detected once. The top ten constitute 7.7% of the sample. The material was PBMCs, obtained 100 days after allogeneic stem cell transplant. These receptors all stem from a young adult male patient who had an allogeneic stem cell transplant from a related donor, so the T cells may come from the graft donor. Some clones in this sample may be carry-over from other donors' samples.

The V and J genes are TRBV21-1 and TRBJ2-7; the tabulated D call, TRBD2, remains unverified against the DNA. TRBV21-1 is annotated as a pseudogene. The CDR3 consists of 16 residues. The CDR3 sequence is CASTNGSSGNSYEQYV. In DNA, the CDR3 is TGTGCCAGCACCAATGGATCTAGCGGAAACTCCTACGAGCAGTACGTC.

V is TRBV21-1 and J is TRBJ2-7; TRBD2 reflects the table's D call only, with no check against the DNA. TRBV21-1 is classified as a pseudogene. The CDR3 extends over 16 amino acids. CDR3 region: CASSKPARLSSYEQYV. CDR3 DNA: TGTGCCAGCAGCAAACCTGCACGGCTTAGCTCCTACGAGCAGTACGTC.

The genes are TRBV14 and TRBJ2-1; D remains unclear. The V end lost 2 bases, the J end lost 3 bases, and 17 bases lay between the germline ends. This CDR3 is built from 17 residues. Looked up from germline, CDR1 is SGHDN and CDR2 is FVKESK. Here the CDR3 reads CASSQPPSAPLYNEQFF. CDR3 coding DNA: TGTGCCAGCAGCCAACCCCCAAGCGCCCCACTCTACAATGAGCAGTTCTTC.

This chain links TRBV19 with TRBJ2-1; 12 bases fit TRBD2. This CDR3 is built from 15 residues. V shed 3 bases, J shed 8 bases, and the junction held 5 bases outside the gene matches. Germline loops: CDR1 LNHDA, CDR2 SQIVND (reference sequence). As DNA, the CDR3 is TGTGCCAGTAGTATTCCCCTAGCGGGAGGGGATGAGCAGTTCTTC. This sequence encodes CASSIPLAGGDEQFF.

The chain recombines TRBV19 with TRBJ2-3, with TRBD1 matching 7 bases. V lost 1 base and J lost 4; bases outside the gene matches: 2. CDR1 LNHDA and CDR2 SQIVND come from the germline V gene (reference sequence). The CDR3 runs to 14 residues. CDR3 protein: CASSIGQGADTQYF. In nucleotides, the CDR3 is TGTGCCAGTAGTATAGGACAGGGCGCAGATACGCAGTATTTT. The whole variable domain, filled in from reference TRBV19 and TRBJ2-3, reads DGGITQSPKYLFRKEGQNVTLSCEQNLNHDAMYWYRQDPGQGLRLIYYSQIVNDFQKGDIAEGYSVSREKKESFPLTVTSAQKNPTAFYLCASSIGQGADTQYFGPGTRLTVL.

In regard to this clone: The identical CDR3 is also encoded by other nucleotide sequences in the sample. The CDR3, as DNA: TGTGCCAGCAGCTTGGGAGACAGGAACACTGAAGCTTTCTTT. Protein product: CASSLGDRNTEAFF. The V gene is TRBV5-4, the J gene TRBJ1-1, with D possibly TRBD1 on 5 matching bases. The CDR3 length is 14 residues. V was clipped by 0 bases and J by 1 base, with 7 bases between them. The germline gives CDR1 SGHNT, CDR2 YYREEE (reference sequence).

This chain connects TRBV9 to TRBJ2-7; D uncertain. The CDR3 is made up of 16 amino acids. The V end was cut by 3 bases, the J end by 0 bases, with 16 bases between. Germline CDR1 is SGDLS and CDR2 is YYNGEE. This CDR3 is CASSDYGSASSYEQYV. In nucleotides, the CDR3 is TGTGCCAGCAGCGACTATGGATCGGCAAGCTCCTACGAGCAGTACGTC.

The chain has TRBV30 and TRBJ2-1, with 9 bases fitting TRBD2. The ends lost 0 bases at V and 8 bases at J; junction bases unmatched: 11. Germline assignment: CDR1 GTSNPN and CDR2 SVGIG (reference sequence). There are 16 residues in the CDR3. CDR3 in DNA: TGTGCCTGGAGTGTATGGGGGCTAGCGGGAAGGGATGAGCAGTTCTTC. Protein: CAWSVWGLAGRDEQFF.

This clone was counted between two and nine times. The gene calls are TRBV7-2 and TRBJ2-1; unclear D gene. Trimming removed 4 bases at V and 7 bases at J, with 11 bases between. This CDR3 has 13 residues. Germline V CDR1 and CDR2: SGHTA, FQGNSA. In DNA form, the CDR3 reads TGTGCCAGCAGCTCGCCGAAAAGGAATGAGCAGTTCTTC. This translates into CASSSPKRNEQFF.

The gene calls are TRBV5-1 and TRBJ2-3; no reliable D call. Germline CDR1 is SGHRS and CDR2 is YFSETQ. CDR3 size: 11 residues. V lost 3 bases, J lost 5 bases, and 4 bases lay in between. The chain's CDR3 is CASSSVDTQYF. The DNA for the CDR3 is TGCGCCAGCAGCTCGGTAGATACGCAGTATTTT.

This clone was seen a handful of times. As DNA, the CDR3 is TGTGCCAGCAGTGAACTAGCGGGAGCACTATACGAGCAGTACGTC. It yields the protein CASSELAGALYEQYV. The chain couples TRBV6-1 to TRBJ2-7; 10 nucleotides align to TRBD2. Germline V CDR1 and CDR2: MNHNS, SASEGT. Germline trimming cut 2 bases from V and 4 bases from J; bases unmatched to any gene: 5. CDR3 size: 15 residues.

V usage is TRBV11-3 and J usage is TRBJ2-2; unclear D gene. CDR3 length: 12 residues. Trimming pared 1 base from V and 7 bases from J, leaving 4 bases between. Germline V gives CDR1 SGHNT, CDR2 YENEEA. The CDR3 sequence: CASSLAVGELFF. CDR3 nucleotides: TGTGCCAGCAGCTTAGCAGTCGGGGAGCTGTTTTTT.

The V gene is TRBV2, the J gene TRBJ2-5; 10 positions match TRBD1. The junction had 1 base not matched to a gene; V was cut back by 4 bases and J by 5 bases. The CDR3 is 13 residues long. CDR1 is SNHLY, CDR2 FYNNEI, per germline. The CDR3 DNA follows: TGTGCCAGCAGTGGGACAGGGGGGGAGACCCAGTACTTC. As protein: CASSGTGGETQYF.

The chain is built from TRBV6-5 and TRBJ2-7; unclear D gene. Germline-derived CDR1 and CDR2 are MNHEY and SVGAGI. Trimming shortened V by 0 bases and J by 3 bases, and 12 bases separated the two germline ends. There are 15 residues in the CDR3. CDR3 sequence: CASSYSTGRIYEQYV. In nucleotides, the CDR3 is TGTGCCAGCAGTTACTCGACTGGCAGGATCTACGAGCAGTACGTC.

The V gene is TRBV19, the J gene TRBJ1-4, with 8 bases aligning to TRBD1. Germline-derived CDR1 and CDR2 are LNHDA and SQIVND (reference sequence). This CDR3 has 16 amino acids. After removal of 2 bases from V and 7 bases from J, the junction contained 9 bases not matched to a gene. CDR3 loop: CASSIKTGVGGEKLFF. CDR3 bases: TGTGCCAGTAGTATAAAGACAGGGGTCGGTGGTGAAAAACTGTTTTTT. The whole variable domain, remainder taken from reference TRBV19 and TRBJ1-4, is DGGITQSPKYLFRKEGQNVTLSCEQNLNHDAMYWYRQDPGQGLRLIYYSQIVNDFQKGDIAEGYSVSREKKESFPLTVTSAQKNPTAFYLCASSIKTGVGGEKLFFGSGTQLSVL.

The CDR3: CASSPRSDNEQFF. CDR3 nucleotides: TGTGCCAGCAGCCCCCGGTCCGACAATGAGCAGTTCTTC. This chain joins TRBV7-2 and TRBJ2-1; no firm D call. The CDR3 is made up of 13 amino acids. Trimming stripped 5 bases from V and 5 bases from J, with 10 bases between. The V gene's germline CDR1 is SGHTA and CDR2 FQGNSA.

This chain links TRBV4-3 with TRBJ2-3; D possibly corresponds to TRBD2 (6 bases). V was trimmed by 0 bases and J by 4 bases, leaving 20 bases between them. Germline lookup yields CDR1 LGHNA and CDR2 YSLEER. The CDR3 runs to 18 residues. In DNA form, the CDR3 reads TGCGCCAGCAGCCAAGAGCCTTTGGGACTCCGAGGGGCAGATACGCAGTATTTT. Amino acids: CASSQEPLGLRGADTQYF.

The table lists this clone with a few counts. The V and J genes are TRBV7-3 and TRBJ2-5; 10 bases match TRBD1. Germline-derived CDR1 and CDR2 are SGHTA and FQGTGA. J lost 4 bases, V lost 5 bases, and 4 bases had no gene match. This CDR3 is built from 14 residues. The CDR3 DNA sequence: TGTGCCAGCAGCCTCCGGGACAGGGGAGAGACCCAGTACTTC. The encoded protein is CASSLRDRGETQYF.

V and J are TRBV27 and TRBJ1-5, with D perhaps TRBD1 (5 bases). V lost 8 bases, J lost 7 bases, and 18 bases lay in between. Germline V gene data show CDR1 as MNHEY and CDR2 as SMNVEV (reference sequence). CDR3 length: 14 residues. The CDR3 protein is CASARWGVSQPQHF. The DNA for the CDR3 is TGTGCCAGCGCTCGGTGGGGGGTCAGCCAGCCCCAGCATTTT.

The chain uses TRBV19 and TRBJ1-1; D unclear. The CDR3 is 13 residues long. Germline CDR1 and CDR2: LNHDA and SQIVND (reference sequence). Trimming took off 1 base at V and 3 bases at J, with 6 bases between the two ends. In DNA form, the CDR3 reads TGTGCCAGTAGTATAGTTGGGGACACTGAAGCTTTCTTT. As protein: CASSIVGDTEAFF.

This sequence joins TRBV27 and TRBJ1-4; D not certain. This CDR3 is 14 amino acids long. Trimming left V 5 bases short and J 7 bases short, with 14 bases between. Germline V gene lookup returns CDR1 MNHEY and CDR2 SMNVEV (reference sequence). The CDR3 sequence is CASSPRFALEKLFF. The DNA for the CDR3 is TGTGCCAGCAGTCCTCGGTTCGCACTTGAAAAACTGTTTTTT.

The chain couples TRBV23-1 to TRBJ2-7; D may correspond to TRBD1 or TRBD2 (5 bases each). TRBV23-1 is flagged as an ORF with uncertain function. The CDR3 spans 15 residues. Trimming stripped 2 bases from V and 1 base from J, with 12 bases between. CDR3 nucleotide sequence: TGCGCCAGCAGTCAAGAGGGGCCTCATTCCTACGAGCAGTACGTC. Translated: CASSQEGPHSYEQYV.

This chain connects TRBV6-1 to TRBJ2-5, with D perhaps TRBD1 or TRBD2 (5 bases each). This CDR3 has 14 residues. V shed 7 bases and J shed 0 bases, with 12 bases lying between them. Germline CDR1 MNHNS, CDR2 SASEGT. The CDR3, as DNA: TGTGCCAGCACGGGAACAGGTTACCAAGAGACCCAGTACTTC. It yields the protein CASTGTGYQETQYF.

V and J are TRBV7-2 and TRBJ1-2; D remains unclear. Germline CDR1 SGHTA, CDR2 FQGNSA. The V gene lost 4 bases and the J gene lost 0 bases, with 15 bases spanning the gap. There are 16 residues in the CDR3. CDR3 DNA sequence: TGTGCCAGCAGCTCACGTAACTGGGGAGCTAACTATGGCTACACCTTC. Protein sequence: CASSSRNWGANYGYTF.

DNA for the CDR3: TGTGCCAGTAGACCACCGGGACTGACGTTGGAGTACTTC. Encoded protein: CASRPPGLTLEYF. This chain links TRBV19 with TRBJ2-4; tentative D call: TRBD2 (6 bases). CDR3 size: 13 residues. Trimming shortened V by 6 bases and J by 14 bases, and 20 bases separated the two germline ends. Germline V CDR1 and CDR2: LNHDA, SQIVND (reference sequence).

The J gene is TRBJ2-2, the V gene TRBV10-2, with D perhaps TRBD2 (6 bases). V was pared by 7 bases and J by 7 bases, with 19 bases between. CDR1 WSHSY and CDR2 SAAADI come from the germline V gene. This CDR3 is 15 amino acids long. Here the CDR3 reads CASKIGPGEVGELFF. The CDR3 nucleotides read TGCGCCAGCAAGATTGGTCCGGGAGAGGTCGGGGAGCTGTTTTTT.

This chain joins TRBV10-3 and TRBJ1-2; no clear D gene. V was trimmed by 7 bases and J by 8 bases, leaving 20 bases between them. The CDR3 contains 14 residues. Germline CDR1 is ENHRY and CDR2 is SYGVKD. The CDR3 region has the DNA TGTGCCATCACTGATCAGACTCTATCGAGAGGCTACACCTTC. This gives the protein CAITDQTLSRGYTF.

The CDR3 bases are TGTGCCTGGAGCGGAAGGGGCGACGAGCAGTACTTC. Translating gives CAWSGRGDEQYF. The chain has TRBV30 and TRBJ2-7; weak D call: TRBD1 (5 bases). The length of the CDR3 is 12 residues. Per the germline V gene, CDR1 is GTSNPN and CDR2 is SVGIG (reference sequence). Trimming took 3 bases from V and 5 from J, leaving 11 bases between them. The entire variable domain, with the rest obtained from reference TRBV30 and TRBJ2-7, is as follows: SQTIHQWPATLVQPVGSPLSLECTVEGTSNPNLYWYRQAAGRGLQLLFYSVGIGQISSEVPQNLSASRPQDRQFILSSKKLLLSDSGFYLCAWSGRGDEQYFGPGTRLTVT.